Described below is a single T cell receptor beta chain sequence and its context. The antigen is unknown. This specimen comes from a study of blood T cells in healthy people across ages. About the research overall: T cells yielded about one barcoded beta molecule per two cells through template switching.

Study conclusions and caveats: Researchers said unsorted PBMCs prevented a conclusive naive versus antigen-experienced comparison. Per million T cells, TCR beta diversity dropped roughly linearly as age increased.

Germline lookup yields CDR1 MNHEY and CDR2 SVGEGT. This CDR3 spans 15 amino acids. Unmatched junction bases numbered 10, after V lost 6 bases and J lost 6 bases. A second PCR of roughly 6 to 12 cycles used a sample-barcoded 5' primer and a J-beta primer mix. TCRdb itself ran the 5' RACE reads through MiXCR, one entry per CDR3 protein. This sample carries approximately 850,000 distinct CDR3 sequences, 58% of them seen once, and the ten largest clones take around 20%. The origin of this receptor is a man aged 25 to 45 in good health. Sequencing was performed on blood. V is TRBV6-2 or TRBV6-3 and J is TRBJ2-2; 7 bases match TRBD1. CDR3 nucleotide sequence: TGTGCCAGCAGAAAAGGGACAGCTGGAGCCGGGGAGCTGTTTTTT. Its protein product is CASRKGTAGAGELFF.